These 14 T cell receptor beta chains came from one sample sequenced in a study of blood T cell repertoires in COVID-19. Method: immunoSEQ multiplex PCR; TCRdb's copy keeps in-frame clones and lacks some. The data hold about 340,000 clones, with approximately 86% observed a single time. Sequenced sample: peripheral blood. The receptors come from a woman aged 55-75 years with COVID-19, enrolled during active disease.

The rearrangement links TRBV5-6 to TRBJ2-7, with no clear D. The CDR3 consists of 12 residues. The germline V gene has CDR1 SGHDT and CDR2 YYEEEE. Trimming stripped 3 bases from V and 2 bases from J, with 6 bases between. CDR3 protein: CASSSPAYEQYF. In DNA form, the CDR3 reads TGTGCCAGCAGCTCTCCTGCCTACGAGCAGTACTTC.

The chain recombines TRBV11-2 with TRBJ1-2; 8 nucleotides agree with TRBD1. Germline loops: CDR1 SGHAT, CDR2 FQNNGV. The CDR3 consists of 14 residues. With 1 base clipped from V and 3 bases from J, the junction kept 1 base outside the gene matches. CDR3 coding DNA: TGTGCCAGCAGCTTAGGGACAGGGTACTATGGCTACACCTTC. Translated: CASSLGTGYYGYTF.

V is TRBV12-5 and J is TRBJ1-1; D is ambiguous. Trimming pared 9 bases from V and 1 base from J, leaving 6 bases between. This CDR3 contains 11 residues. Germline loops: CDR1 LGHNT, CDR2 FRNRAP. The CDR3 sequence: CASRENTEAFF. The CDR3 coding sequence is TGTGCTAGCCGGGAGAACACTGAAGCTTTCTTT.

The chain carries TRBV28 and TRBJ2-5, with 7 bases fitting TRBD1. The CDR3 is 14 residues long. J gave up 2 bases and V 5 bases, and 5 bases lay outside the gene matches. CDR1 and CDR2 (germline): MDHEN, SYDVKM. CDR3 loop: CASSRRTGQETQYF. The CDR3 nucleotides are TGTGCCAGCAGTCGACGGACAGGTCAAGAGACCCAGTACTTC.

The rearrangement links TRBV19 to TRBJ1-5; 7 bases line up with TRBD1. Germline CDR1 is LNHDA and CDR2 is SQIVND (reference sequence). V shed 6 bases, J shed 2 bases, and the junction held 10 bases outside the gene matches. The length of the CDR3 is 16 residues. DNA for the CDR3: TGTGCCAGTAGACCAGCCCAGGGGGGTGGCAATCAGCCCCAGCATTTT. Amino acids: CASRPAQGGGNQPQHF.

This chain connects TRBV5-1 to TRBJ2-6; D gene unclear. The germline gives CDR1 SGHRS, CDR2 YFSETQ. The CDR3 is made up of 17 amino acids. With 4 bases removed from V and 0 bases from J, the gap between germline ends came to 14 bases. The CDR3: CASSPLPQISGANVLTF. CDR3 coding DNA: TGCGCCAGCAGCCCACTGCCACAGATCTCTGGGGCCAACGTCCTGACTTTC.

This clone turned up a few times. The chain recombines TRBV6-2 or TRBV6-3 with TRBJ1-1; 7 nucleotides match TRBD1. Germline V gene lookup returns CDR1 MNHEY and CDR2 SVGEGT. V lost 5 bases to trimming and J lost 6 bases; unmatched junction nucleotides: 9. CDR3 length: 14 amino acids. The CDR3 sequence: CASSNGQDEAEAFF. The CDR3 bases are TGTGCCAGCAGTAACGGACAGGATGAAGCTGAAGCTTTCTTT.

This clone was counted a few times. The rearrangement uses TRBV19 and TRBJ2-2; the D is unclear. V lost 1 base and J lost 7, with 10 bases in between. This CDR3 spans 14 amino acids. Germline V gene sequence: CDR1 LNHDA, CDR2 SQIVND (reference sequence). The CDR3 reads CASSIGGLLGELFF. DNA of the CDR3: TGTGCCAGTAGTATAGGCGGTCTCCTCGGGGAGCTGTTTTTT.

A single count supports this clone. A read error may explain this, as a much larger clone is one base away. The chain recombines TRBV13 with TRBJ1-5, with D possibly TRBD1 on 6 matching bases. This CDR3 region has 13 residues. Germline loops: CDR1 PRHDT, CDR2 FYEKMQ (reference sequence). The V end lost 2 bases, the J end lost 4 bases, and 6 bases lay between the germline ends. The CDR3 bases are TGTGCCAGCAGCTTAAGGGGGAATCAGCCCCAGCATTTT. Translated: CASSLRGNQPQHF.

The chain links TRBV19 to TRBJ2-1, with 8 bases fitting TRBD1. This CDR3 is 13 amino acids long. Per germline, CDR1 LNHDA and CDR2 SQIVND (reference sequence). V gave up 8 bases and J gave up 6 bases; unmatched junction bases: 6. CDR3: CASGNTGGNEQFF. As DNA, the CDR3 is TGTGCCAGTGGGAATACAGGGGGCAATGAGCAGTTCTTC.

The chain has TRBV6-5 and TRBJ2-5, with D tentatively TRBD1 (7 bases). CDR1 is MNHEY and CDR2 is SVGAGI in the germline V gene. V was clipped by 7 bases and J by 2 bases, with 17 bases between them. The CDR3 is made up of 15 amino acids. CDR3 protein: CASTHRGGVQETQYF. The CDR3 nucleotides read TGTGCCAGCACTCACAGGGGCGGGGTTCAAGAGACCCAGTACTTC.

This clone has just a few counts. The V gene is TRBV27, the J gene TRBJ1-6; D remains ambiguous. Germline CDR1 MNHEY, CDR2 SMNVEV (reference sequence). V lost 2 bases to trimming and J lost 14 bases, with 16 bases between them. This CDR3 has 14 amino acids. The CDR3 region is CASSLEAPSGTLHF. CDR3 bases: TGTGCCAGCAGTTTAGAAGCCCCCTCCGGGACCCTCCACTTT.

The chain employs TRBV12-3 or TRBV12-4 and TRBJ1-1, with a tentative D call TRBD1 (5 bases). The CDR3 loop spans 12 amino acids. V lost 10 bases to trimming and J lost 1 base, with 10 bases between them. CDR3 DNA sequence: TGTGCCACCAGACAGACGAACACTGAAGCTTTCTTT. Translation: CATRQTNTEAFF.

This chain joins TRBV10-3 and TRBJ1-5, with a possible D match to TRBD1 (5 bases). V lost 6 bases and J 3 bases, leaving 9 bases between the germline ends. The CDR3 is 13 residues long. Looked up from germline, CDR1 is ENHRY and CDR2 is SYGVKD. CDR3 nucleotides: TGTGCCATCAGGACAGCTACCAATCAGCCCCAGCATTTT. This translates into CAIRTATNQPQHF.